Given below is one T cell receptor beta chain in context. Per germline, CDR1 SGHTS and CDR2 YDEGEE. The CDR3 consists of 15 residues. V lost 8 bases and J lost 4, with 21 bases in between. These data are taken from a study of blood T cell repertoires in COVID-19. Study overall: From the United States, Italy and Spain came samples of acute and convalescent COVID-19.

Assay: immunoSEQ multiplex PCR; the TCRdb copy retains only in-frame clones and omits some. This table holds approximately 440,000 clones, 80% to 95% found once. The chain employs TRBV5-8 and TRBJ2-5, with D maybe TRBD1 (7 bases). Material for sequencing was PBMCs or T cells enriched from blood (not recorded which). The receptor's source is a man younger than 35 who had recovered from COVID-19. This CDR3 is CASQQGTRRRETQYF. In DNA form, the CDR3 reads TGTGCCAGTCAACAGGGGACTCGGCGCAGAGAGACCCAGTACTTC.